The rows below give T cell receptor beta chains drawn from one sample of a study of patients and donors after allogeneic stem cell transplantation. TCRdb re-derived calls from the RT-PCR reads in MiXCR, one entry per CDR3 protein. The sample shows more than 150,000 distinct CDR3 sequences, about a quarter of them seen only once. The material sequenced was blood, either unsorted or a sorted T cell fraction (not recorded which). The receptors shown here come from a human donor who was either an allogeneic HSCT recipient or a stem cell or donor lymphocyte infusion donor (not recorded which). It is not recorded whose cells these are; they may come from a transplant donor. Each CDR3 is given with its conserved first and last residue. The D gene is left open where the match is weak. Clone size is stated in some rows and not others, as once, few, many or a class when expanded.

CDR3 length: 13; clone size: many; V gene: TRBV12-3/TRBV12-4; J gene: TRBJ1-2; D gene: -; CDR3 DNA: TGTGCCAGCAGTTTGACACTGAACTATGGCTACACCTTC; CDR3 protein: CASSLTLNYGYTF
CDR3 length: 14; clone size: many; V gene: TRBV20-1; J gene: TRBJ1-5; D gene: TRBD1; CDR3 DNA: TGCAGTGCTAGACAACAGGGGGGAGATCAGCCCCAGCATTTT; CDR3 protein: CSARQQGGDQPQHF
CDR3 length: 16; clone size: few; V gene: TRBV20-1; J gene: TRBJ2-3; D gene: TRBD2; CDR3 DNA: TGCAGTGCTAGAGATGCGACTAGCGGGGCGGTAGATACGCAGTATTTT; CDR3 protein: CSARDATSGAVDTQYF
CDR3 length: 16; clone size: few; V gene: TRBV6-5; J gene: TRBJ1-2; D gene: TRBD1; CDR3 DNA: TGTGCCAGCAGTTACGGACAGGGCGGTACTCTTGATGGCTACACCTTC; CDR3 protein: CASSYGQGGTLDGYTF
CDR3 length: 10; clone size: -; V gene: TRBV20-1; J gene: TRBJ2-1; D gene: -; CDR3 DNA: TGCAGTGCTAGAGATTTTGAGCAGTTCTTC; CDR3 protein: CSARDFEQFF
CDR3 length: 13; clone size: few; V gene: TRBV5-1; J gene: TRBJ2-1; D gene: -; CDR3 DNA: TGCGCCAGCAGCTTGGGTCTAAAACATGAGCAGTTCTTC; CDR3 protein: CASSLGLKHEQFF
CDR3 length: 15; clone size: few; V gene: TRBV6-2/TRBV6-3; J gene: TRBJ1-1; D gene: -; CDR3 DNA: TGTGCCAGCAGTTACGGTATCAGGGCCAACACTGAAGCTTTCTTT; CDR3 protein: CASSYGIRANTEAFF
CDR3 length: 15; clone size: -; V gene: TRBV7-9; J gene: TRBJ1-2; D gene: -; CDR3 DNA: TGTGCCAGCAGTCTGGGAGGGACGGACCGTTATGGCTACACCTTC; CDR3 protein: CASSLGGTDRYGYTF
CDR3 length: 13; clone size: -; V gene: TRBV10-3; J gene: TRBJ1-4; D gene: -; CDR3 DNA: TGTGCCATCAGGGACGGACCGACAGGCGAGGTGTTTTTT; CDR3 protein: CAIRDGPTGEVFF
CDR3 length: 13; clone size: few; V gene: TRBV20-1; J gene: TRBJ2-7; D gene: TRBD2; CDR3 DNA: TGCAGTGTTGGACTAGCGGGAGCTTACGAGCAGTACTTC; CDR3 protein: CSVGLAGAYEQYF
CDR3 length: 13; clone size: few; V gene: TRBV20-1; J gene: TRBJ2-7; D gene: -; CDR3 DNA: TGCAGTGCCAGGAAGAGCCCCACCTACGAGCAGTACTTC; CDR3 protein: CSARKSPTYEQYF
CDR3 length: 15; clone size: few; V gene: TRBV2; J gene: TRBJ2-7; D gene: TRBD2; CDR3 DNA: TGTGCCAGCAGCCGACTAGCGGGAGACGGTTACGAGCAGTACTTC; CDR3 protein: CASSRLAGDGYEQYF
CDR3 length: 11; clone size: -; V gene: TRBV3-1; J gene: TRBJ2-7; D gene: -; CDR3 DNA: TGTGCCAGCAGCCAAGTTTACGAGCAGTACTTC; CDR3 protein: CASSQVYEQYF
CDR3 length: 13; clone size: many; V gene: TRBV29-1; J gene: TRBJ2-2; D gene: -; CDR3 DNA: TGCAGCGTTCTTCACCTAGCGAGCGGGGAGCTGTTTTTT; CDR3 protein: CSVLHLASGELFF
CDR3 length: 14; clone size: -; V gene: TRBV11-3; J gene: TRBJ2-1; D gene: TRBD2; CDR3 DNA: TGTGCCAGCAGTACCGGCAGCGGGGCCGATGAGCAGTTCTTC; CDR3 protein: CASSTGSGADEQFF
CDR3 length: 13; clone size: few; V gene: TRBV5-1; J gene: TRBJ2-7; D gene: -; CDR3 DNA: TGCGCCAGCAGCTTGGTAGTATCCTACGAGCAGTACTTC; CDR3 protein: CASSLVVSYEQYF
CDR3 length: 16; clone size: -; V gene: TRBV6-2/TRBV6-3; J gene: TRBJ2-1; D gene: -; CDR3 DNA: TGTGCCAGCACTCTTTCGGTGGGGCGGTCCTACAATGAGCAGTTCTTC; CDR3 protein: CASTLSVGRSYNEQFF
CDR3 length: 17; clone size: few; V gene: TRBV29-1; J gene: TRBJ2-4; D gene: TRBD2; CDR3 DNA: TGCAGCGTTGTTAGCCCAACGCGGGGGGTAGCCAAAAACATTCAGTACTTC; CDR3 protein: CSVVSPTRGVAKNIQYF
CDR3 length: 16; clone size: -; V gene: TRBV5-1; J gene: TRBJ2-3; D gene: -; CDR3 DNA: TGCGCCAGCAGCTTGGCACCTAGCGCCAGCACAGATACGCAGTATTTT; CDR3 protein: CASSLAPSASTDTQYF
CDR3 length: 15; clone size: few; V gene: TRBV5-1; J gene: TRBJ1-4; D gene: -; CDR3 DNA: TGCGCCAGCAGCCCTGGGAGCATGGCTAATGAAAAACTGTTTTTT; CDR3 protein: CASSPGSMANEKLFF
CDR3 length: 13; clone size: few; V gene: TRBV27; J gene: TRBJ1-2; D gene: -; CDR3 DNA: TGTGCCAGCAGTTTCTGGGACGCAGGCGGCTACACCTTC; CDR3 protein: CASSFWDAGGYTF
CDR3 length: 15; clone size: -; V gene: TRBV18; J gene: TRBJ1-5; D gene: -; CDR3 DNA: TGTGCCAGCTCACCAACACAGGGCATGAATCAGCCCCAGCATTTT; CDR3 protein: CASSPTQGMNQPQHF
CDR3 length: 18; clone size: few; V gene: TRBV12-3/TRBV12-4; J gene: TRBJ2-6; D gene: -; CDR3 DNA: TGTGCCAGCAGTCAGGGACCCTACAAGTCCCCTGGGGCCAACGTCCTGACTTTC; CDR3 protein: CASSQGPYKSPGANVLTF
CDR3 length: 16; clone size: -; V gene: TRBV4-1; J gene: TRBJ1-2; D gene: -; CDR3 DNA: TGCGCCAGCAGCCAAGATCAACTGGGGAGCCCTTATGGCTACACCTTC; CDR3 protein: CASSQDQLGSPYGYTF
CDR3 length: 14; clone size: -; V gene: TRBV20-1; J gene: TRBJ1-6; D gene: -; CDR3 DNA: TGCAGTGCTACGGACGAAACGCATAATTCACCCCTCCACTTT; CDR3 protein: CSATDETHNSPLHF
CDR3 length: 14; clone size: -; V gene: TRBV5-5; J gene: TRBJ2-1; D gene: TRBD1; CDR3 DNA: TGTGCCAGCTTCCGGGACAGCTCCTACAATGAGCAGTTCTTC; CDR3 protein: CASFRDSSYNEQFF
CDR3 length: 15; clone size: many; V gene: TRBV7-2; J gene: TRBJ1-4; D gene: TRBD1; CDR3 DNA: TGTGCCAGCAGCAAGGGGGGACAGAGAAATGAAAAACTGTTTTTT; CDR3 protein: CASSKGGQRNEKLFF
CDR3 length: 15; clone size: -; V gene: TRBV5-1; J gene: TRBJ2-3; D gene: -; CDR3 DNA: TGCGCCAGCAGCTTGGATCTGGGGGACACAGATACGCAGTATTTT; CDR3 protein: CASSLDLGDTDTQYF
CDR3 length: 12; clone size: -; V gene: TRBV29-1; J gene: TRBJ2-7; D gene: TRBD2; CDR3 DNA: TGCAGCGTCCGGGAGGGGTTTGACGAGCAGTACTTC; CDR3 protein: CSVREGFDEQYF
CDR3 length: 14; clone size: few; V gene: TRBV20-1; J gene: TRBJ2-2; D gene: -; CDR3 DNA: TGCAGTGCTAGGACGGTGACGAACACCGGGGAGCTGTTTTTT; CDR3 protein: CSARTVTNTGELFF
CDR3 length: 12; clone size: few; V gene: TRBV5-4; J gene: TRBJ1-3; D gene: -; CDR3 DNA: TGTGCCAGCAGCTCACCACAAAACACCATATATTTT; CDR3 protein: CASSSPQNTIYF
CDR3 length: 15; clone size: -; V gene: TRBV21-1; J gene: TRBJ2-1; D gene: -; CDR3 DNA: TGTGCCAGCAGAGGGGGACATTTCTCCTACAATGAGCAGTTCTTC; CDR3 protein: CASRGGHFSYNEQFF
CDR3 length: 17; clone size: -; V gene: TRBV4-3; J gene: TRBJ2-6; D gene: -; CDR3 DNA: TGCGCCAGCAGCCAGGACTACCTCGTGACAGGGGCCAACGTCCTGACTTTC; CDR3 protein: CASSQDYLVTGANVLTF
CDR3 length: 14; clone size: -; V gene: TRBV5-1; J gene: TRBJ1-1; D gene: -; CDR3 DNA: TGCGCCAGCAGCTTGACAACCATGAACACTGAAGCTTTCTTT; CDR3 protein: CASSLTTMNTEAFF
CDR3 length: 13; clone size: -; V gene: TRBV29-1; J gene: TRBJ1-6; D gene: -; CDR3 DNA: TGCAGCGTCAACCAGGGTCCCAATTCACCCATCCACTTT; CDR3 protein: CSVNQGPNSPIHF
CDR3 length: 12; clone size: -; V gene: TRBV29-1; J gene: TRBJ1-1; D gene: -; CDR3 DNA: TGCAGCGTTATAGGTACGAACACTGAAGCTTTCTTT; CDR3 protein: CSVIGTNTEAFF
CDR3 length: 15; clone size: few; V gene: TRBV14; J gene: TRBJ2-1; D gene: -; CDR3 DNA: TGTGCCAGCAGCCACAGGACAGCTGCCTACAATGAGCAGTTCTTC; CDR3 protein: CASSHRTAAYNEQFF
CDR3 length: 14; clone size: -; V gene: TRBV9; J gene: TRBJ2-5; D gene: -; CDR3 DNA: TGTGCCAGCAGCGTAGAGCCCGGACAAGAGACCCAGTACTTC; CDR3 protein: CASSVEPGQETQYF
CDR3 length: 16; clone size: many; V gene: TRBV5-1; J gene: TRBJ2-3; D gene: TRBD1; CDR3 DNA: TGCGCCAGCAGCTACCAGGGGGCGTCGAGCACAGATACGCAGTATTTT; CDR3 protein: CASSYQGASSTDTQYF
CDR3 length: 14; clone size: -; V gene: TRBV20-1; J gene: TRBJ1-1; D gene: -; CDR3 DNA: TGCAGTGCTAGATTAACAGTTTTGAACACTGAAGCTTTCTTT; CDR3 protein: CSARLTVLNTEAFF